Listed below are T cell receptor beta chains from one sample, sequenced in a study of blood T cell repertoires in COVID-19. Produced via immunoSEQ multiplex PCR; TCRdb's table is partial and in-frame only. The sample lists roughly 400,000 clones; about 88% were seen once. The sequenced sample was PBMCs or T cells enriched from blood (not recorded which). The source is a woman aged 18 to 35 who had been exposed to COVID-19. CDR3s include the opening cysteine and the closing phenylalanine or tryptophan. A D gene is named only where the DNA matches it firmly. Expanded clones get a size class; other rows say once, few or many, or leave the size out.

cdr3_nt cdr3_aa j_call d_call v_call clone_size
TGTGCCAGCAGCTCACCGGGACAGGGACGCCGGGGCACTGAAGCTTTCTTT CASSSPGQGRRGTEAFF TRBJ1-1 TRBD1 TRBV28 -
TGTGCCAGCAGTCCGACAGGCTTCTACGAGCAGTACTTC CASSPTGFYEQYF TRBJ2-7 - TRBV2 -
TGTGCCAGCAGCGTAGCTACAGGATTTAATGAAAAACTGTTTTTT CASSVATGFNEKLFF TRBJ1-4 - TRBV9 -
TGTGCCAGCTCACCACCGACAGAACTGGCCCAGTACTTC CASSPPTELAQYF TRBJ2-5 - TRBV18 -
TGTGCCAGTAGTATAAGTGTCAGGAATTCACCCCTCCACTTT CASSISVRNSPLHF TRBJ1-6 - TRBV19 -
TGCAGTGCTAGTGTTTGGAGCCAGGGAGATACGCAGTATTTT CSASVWSQGDTQYF TRBJ2-3 - TRBV20-1 -
TGCAGTGCTCACCAGGGGACTGAAGCTTTCTTT CSAHQGTEAFF TRBJ1-1 - TRBV20-1 -
TGTGCCAGCAGCTTTGAGGCCACACCTGAGCAGTACTTC CASSFEATPEQYF TRBJ2-7 - TRBV7-3 -
TGTGCCAGCAGCTACCCCGCGGGGGAGCAGTACTTC CASSYPAGEQYF TRBJ2-7 - TRBV7-2 -
TGTGCCAGCTCTCGACAGGGGGAGAACACTGAAGCTTTCTTT CASSRQGENTEAFF TRBJ1-1 TRBD1 TRBV18 -
TGTGCCAGCAGCTCCGTAGTCGGTGAAAAACTGTTTTTT CASSSVVGEKLFF TRBJ1-4 - TRBV7-9 -
TGTGCCACCAGTGAGACTAGGTATGAGCAGTTCTTC CATSETRYEQFF TRBJ2-1 - TRBV24-1 -
TGCAGCGTGTCTACTAGCGGTTCCTACAATGAGCAGTTCTTC CSVSTSGSYNEQFF TRBJ2-1 TRBD2 TRBV29-1 once
TGTGCCAGCAGTCCTGGGACAGGGAAACAGCCCCAGCATTTT CASSPGTGKQPQHF TRBJ1-5 TRBD1 TRBV27 -
TGTGCCAGCAGCTTTGGGCAGACCTCCGGGGAGCTGTTTTTT CASSFGQTSGELFF TRBJ2-2 - TRBV5-6 -
TGTGCCATCAGTGGACCCCCCGGACAGGGGCGCAGGGAGACCCAGTACTTC CAISGPPGQGRRETQYF TRBJ2-5 TRBD1 TRBV10-3 -
TGTGCCAGCAGCCGAATCACGGACAGGGGGGATTCACCCCTCCACTTT CASSRITDRGDSPLHF TRBJ1-6 TRBD1 TRBV7-9 -
TGTGCCAGTACCGAACAGGGTCGGGACGAGCAGTACTTC CASTEQGRDEQYF TRBJ2-7 - TRBV19 few
TGCGCCAGCAGCCAAGATACTAGCGGGGTGAGCTCCTACGAGCAGTACTTC CASSQDTSGVSSYEQYF TRBJ2-7 TRBD2 TRBV4-3 -
TGTGCCAGCAGTGCCAGACAGACGGATACGCAGTATTTT CASSARQTDTQYF TRBJ2-3 - TRBV2 -
TGTGCCAGCAGCTATACCCCGCCGGGACAGGGGATAGATACGCAGTATTTT CASSYTPPGQGIDTQYF TRBJ2-3 TRBD1 TRBV7-3 few
TGTGCCTGGAGTGTCACCAGGGGAACTGAAGCTTTCTTT CAWSVTRGTEAFF TRBJ1-1 - TRBV30 -
TGTGCGACTGAGAAAGGACTAGCGGGAGGGCCGCATCATGAGCAGTTCTTC CATEKGLAGGPHHEQFF TRBJ2-1 TRBD2 TRBV10-3 -
TGTGCCAGCAGTTCCGGACAGGGAATGAACACTGAAGCTTTCTTT CASSSGQGMNTEAFF TRBJ1-1 TRBD1 TRBV27 -
TGTGCCAGCCGAGTACAGGGGGGCCTCTTCTACGAGCAGTACTTC CASRVQGGLFYEQYF TRBJ2-7 TRBD1 TRBV27 -
TGTGCCAGCTCACTCCCAAATGGTAGGAACACTGAAGCTTTCTTT CASSLPNGRNTEAFF TRBJ1-1 - TRBV18 -
TGTGCCAGCGTCCCCGGGACAGGGGGTAGGATCGGTGAAAAACTGTTTTTT CASVPGTGGRIGEKLFF TRBJ1-4 TRBD1 TRBV5-5 -
TGTGCCAGCAGCCAAGAAATACAGGCGCAAGAGACCCAGTACTTC CASSQEIQAQETQYF TRBJ2-5 - TRBV3-1/TRBV3-2 -
TGTGCCAGCAGCAGTACAGGGGACGAAAAACTGTTTTTT CASSSTGDEKLFF TRBJ1-4 TRBD1 TRBV7-9 -
TGTGCCAGCAGCCTTAGCGGGGCGGGGTACTTTGAAGCTTTCTTT CASSLSGAGYFEAFF TRBJ1-1 - TRBV28 -
TGTGCCAGCAGCCAACGGAGGGTTAGCAATCAGCCCCAGCATTTT CASSQRRVSNQPQHF TRBJ1-5 - TRBV28 -
TGTGCCAGCAGTCAAGCGGGCCCTACCTACAATGAGCAGTTCTTC CASSQAGPTYNEQFF TRBJ2-1 - TRBV27 -
TGCGCCAGCAGCTCGCCGGGACAGGGAAGCTCCTACGAGCAGTACTTC CASSSPGQGSSYEQYF TRBJ2-7 TRBD1 TRBV5-1 -
TGTGCCAGCAGTTTACGGGGAGGGGGGTCCTACGAGCAGTACTTC CASSLRGGGSYEQYF TRBJ2-7 - TRBV28 -
TGTGCCAGCAGTTACTCGAGACAGGGTCCAAAGGACGAGCAGTACTTC CASSYSRQGPKDEQYF TRBJ2-7 TRBD1 TRBV6-5 -
TGTGCCAGCAGTAGGGTTTCAGGGGGGAGCTATGGCTACACCTTC CASSRVSGGSYGYTF TRBJ1-2 TRBD1 TRBV2 -
TGTGCCAGCAGCCCGACTAGCTTGCAGCGCATCGGGGAGCTGTTTTTT CASSPTSLQRIGELFF TRBJ2-2 TRBD2 TRBV6-6 -
TGCGCCAGCAGCTCGGGACTAGCGGGAGTCAATGAGCAGTTCTTC CASSSGLAGVNEQFF TRBJ2-1 TRBD2 TRBV5-1 -
TGTGCCAGCAGTTTTTCAGCCAGGGGAAACTATGGCTACACCTTC CASSFSARGNYGYTF TRBJ1-2 - TRBV27 -
TGTGCCAGCAGCGATGGCGAAAAACTGTTTTTT CASSDGEKLFF TRBJ1-4 - TRBV9 -
TGCGCCAGCAGCTTGGCTAGCGGGGGGGCTAGGGATGAGCAGTTCTTC CASSLASGGARDEQFF TRBJ2-1 TRBD2 TRBV5-1 -
TGTGCCAGCAGCTTAGTCACAGGGGGGCTGAACACTGAAGCTTTCTTT CASSLVTGGLNTEAFF TRBJ1-1 TRBD1 TRBV7-6 -
TGTGCCAGCAGTCAGGCACCCTACACTGAAGCTTTCTTT CASSQAPYTEAFF TRBJ1-1 - TRBV6-2/TRBV6-3 -
TGTGCCAGCAGAGCAGGGGGACGGAGGAATCAGCCCCAGCATTTT CASRAGGRRNQPQHF TRBJ1-5 TRBD1 TRBV11-2 -
TGTGCCAGCTCACCAGAGCGGGGGCCGGCAGATACGCAGTATTTT CASSPERGPADTQYF TRBJ2-3 TRBD2 TRBV18 -
TGTGCCAGCAGCCCGGGGTCCTCTAGCACTGAAGCTTTCTTT CASSPGSSSTEAFF TRBJ1-1 - TRBV6-5 -
TGTGCCAGCAGCGTACAGAGCGGGGGGCACCGCACAGATACGCAGTATTTT CASSVQSGGHRTDTQYF TRBJ2-3 TRBD2 TRBV9 -
TGTGCCAGCAGCTTACAGGGGAACCCCTACGAGCAGTACTTC CASSLQGNPYEQYF TRBJ2-7 TRBD1 TRBV5-4 once
TGTGCCAGCAGGACAGGGGTGGGAAATGAAAAACTGTTTTTT CASRTGVGNEKLFF TRBJ1-4 TRBD1 TRBV2 -
TGTGCCAGCAGCGTAGAGGGGGACAGCAATCAGCCCCAGCATTTT CASSVEGDSNQPQHF TRBJ1-5 - TRBV9 -
TGCGCCAGCAGTCAAAGAGAAATGAACACTGAAGCTTTCTTT CASSQREMNTEAFF TRBJ1-1 - TRBV23-1 -
TGTGCCAGCAGCTTAGTACAGGGGGCATACGAGCAGTACTTC CASSLVQGAYEQYF TRBJ2-7 TRBD1 TRBV7-2 -
TGCGCCAGCAGCTTGAGCCCCAGGCCCACGAACACTGAAGCTTTCTTT CASSLSPRPTNTEAFF TRBJ1-1 - TRBV5-1 -
TGTGCCAGCAGCCAGATATTAAACACTGAAGCTTTCTTT CASSQILNTEAFF TRBJ1-1 - TRBV6-5 -
TGTGCCAGCAGCCCGGGACTAGCGGTCTCCTACGAGCAGTACTTC CASSPGLAVSYEQYF TRBJ2-7 TRBD2 TRBV5-5 -
TGTGCCAGCAGGAGGGGCCAGGGGGCGAACGAGCAGTACTTC CASRRGQGANEQYF TRBJ2-7 TRBD1 TRBV6-5 -